This T cell receptor beta chain is drawn from a study of cytomegalovirus exposure and HLA in healthy donors (dated by TCRdb to 2016 to 2017). Concerning the study at large: An earlier analysis of several hundred of the donors reported around 280 Gb of sequence data and 100 million to 120 million unique TCR beta sequences obtained from approximately 180 million T cells. An early release covering 550 to 700 HLA-typed donors comprised 250 to 350 gigabases of sequencing data and 85 million to 100 million unique TCR sequences. Of the roughly 400 genotyped donors, roughly 80% fell in the genetic ancestry cluster associated with self-reported Caucasian donors. The study aimed to test whether signatures of past pathogen exposure could be identified by cataloging public T cell receptors. The study profiled the T cell repertoires of under 700 subjects by immunosequencing and related them to cytomegalovirus serostatus. In addition to the first cohort of 500 to 850 subjects, a separate validation cohort of over 90 different subjects was used. High-throughput TCR immunosequencing, statistical association of individual TCRs with disease status, and machine learning were combined to predict cytomegalovirus infection status. A later analysis re-examined previously published TCR beta repertoires from just over 650 donors and added high-resolution HLA genotyping to investigate patterns of TCR occurrence. Rather than using new phenotypic data, the later analysis identified candidate immune exposures from TCR beta sequences and from how often those sequences occurred across donors. In an earlier analysis of 587 of the donors, high-throughput TCR beta sequencing was used to judge whether each TCR beta V gene segment behaved as functional or pseudogenic. Donor age, sex, ethnicity and CMV serostatus were collected together with the repertoire data. Genome-wide SNP genotypes for about 65% of the 666 donors were used in a later genetic analysis, which treated that subset as a discovery cohort. All discovery cohort repertoires had been generated on a single sequencing platform. HLA typing included class I and class II loci at four-digit resolution. The number of typed donors differed by locus: roughly 629-640 for A, B, C, DRB1 and DQB1; some 540 for DQA1; approximately 600 for DPA1; and about 450 for DPB1. Four or five DR-DQ haplotypes were handled as single units for association and clustering because linkage in the cohort was strong. Among around 400 genotyped donors of the cohort, an average of approximately 240,000 unique TCR beta nucleotide sequences was sequenced per donor, of which about 20% were non-productive. Study-level results and caveats: A later analysis found that TCR association rates varied across HLA loci, with DRB1 alleles showing the most associated TCRs and HLA-C alleles the fewest. Most TCR sequences were seen in very few donors, while some public TCRs were found in many individuals. Sequencing depth was assumed to be roughly uniform across donors in the presence/absence analyses, though that assumption may not hold. A further reported finding was that TCR beta sequences accurately predicted the HLA-A and HLA-B alleles for most subjects in the first cohort. Because HLA typing was missing for some donors at each locus, association tests included only the typed subset. Roughly 15 rarely observed V segments, including chromosome 9 orphons, were excluded from the earlier analysis of almost 600 of the donors because counts were too low. Correlated functional status among segregating V segments might reflect linkage disequilibrium, but an unknown experimental factor could not be ruled out. In a later genetic analysis, a missense DCLRE1C variant was associated with V-gene and J-gene trimming of TCR beta chains, and the association was replicated in an independent cohort. Strong co-occurrence of HLA alleles, especially DR and DQ, made assigning TCR associations to individual alleles difficult. A cluster of highly shared sequence variants was judged likely to represent a technical artifact of the sequencing pipeline. Only TCR beta chains were sequenced in this cohort, and the absence of alpha or paired-chain data limited detectable features. In vitro tests confirmed that a few of the cytomegalovirus-associated TCR beta chains recognize cytomegalovirus antigens. CMV serostatus was the only immune exposure information available for the cohort. The classifier was reported to diagnose cytomegalovirus status with high specificity and sensitivity in both the original cohort and the validation cohort. It was suggested by the authors that the approach could potentially be generalized to other disease states and immunological phenotypes. In a later analysis, over 15,000 TCR beta sequences were associated with specific HLA alleles at a false discovery rate of 0.05. In the study, approximately 160 TCR beta chains were listed as associated with cytomegalovirus. Compared with equally common non-associated chains, HLA-associated TCR beta chains in a later analysis were more clonally expanded and had lower generation probabilities. The 87-base-pair reads could not distinguish some IMGT-functional V segments, including TRBV6-2 and TRBV6-3, so those segments were excluded. A later analysis found that most CMV-associated TCR beta chains appeared HLA-restricted, with HLA associations seemingly driven largely by CMV exposure. Compared with the approximately 600-donor mean, donors in an Asian-associated ancestry cluster had fewer N-insertions in productive TCRs, according to a later genetic analysis. Several of the top co-occurrence clusters appeared to be linked to parvovirus B19, influenza, CMV and Epstein-Barr virus, according to a later analysis. In an earlier analysis of more than 450 of the donors, most TCR beta V segments were observed in productive rearrangements about 87% or about 30% of the time, broadly matching IMGT annotations.

CDR1 LNHNV and CDR2 YYDKDF were looked up in the germline V gene (reference sequence). V sheds 0 bases and J sheds 7 bases, leaving 15 bases between their ends. CDR3 length: 16 amino acids, cysteine to phenylalanine. The CDR3 DNA has 48 bases and is translated from base 1. Libraries were built with the immunoSEQ multiplex PCR assay. For the multiplex PCR, a mixture combining 60 forward primers for TCR Vbeta segments and 13 reverse primers for TCR Jbeta segments was used. A multiplex PCR assay on genomic DNA amplified the CDR3 region of rearranged TCR beta genes. The Illumina HiSeq System was used to sequence the amplified TCR beta libraries as 87-base-pair reads. Under the source paper's analysis protocol: A later analysis tallied approximately 87 million unique TCR beta chains across the 660 or so repertoires, and around 9.9 million of those chains were shared by two or more donors. Raw reads were error-corrected and collapsed into unique sequences with a nearest-neighbor algorithm that merged closely related sequences to remove PCR and sequencing errors. CDR3 sequences were aligned to IMGT reference sequences to assign V, D and J gene segments. Each retained sequence needed at least a six-nucleotide match to both a V gene segment and a J gene segment. A rearrangement counted as productive if the CDR3 had no stop codons and remained in frame with V and J, and every other rearrangement counted as non-productive. CDR3 was defined by IMGT convention, running from the second conserved V-encoded cysteine to the conserved J-encoded phenylalanine. Sequences without an unambiguous match to a single V gene segment were excluded from the earlier analysis of 587 of the donors. An earlier analysis of fewer than 750 of the donors called V segments functional above 56.7% productive rearrangements and segregating when the between-donor standard deviation exceeded 5%. A statistical classification framework was built for diagnosing cytomegalovirus status from the catalog of TCR beta chain sequences. A later analysis assigned V and J genes by comparing TCR nucleotide sequences with IMGT/GENE-DB human TR gene sequences. Using the TCRdist pipeline, a later analysis assigned CDR3 sequences along with most-parsimonious VDJ recombination scenarios. In a later analysis, each TCR beta chain was defined by its CDR3 amino acid sequence together with its V-gene family, and reads without a unique V-gene family were excluded. A later analysis removed several hundred highly shared, low-generation-probability nucleotide sequences to deal with suspected cross-contamination and a sequencing artifact. A later analysis calculated a clonal expansion index for each public chain from normalized within-repertoire ranks of inferred template counts. Generation probabilities in a later analysis came from a VDJ recombination model fitted to out-of-frame rearrangements, and those results were checked against IGoR. In a later analysis, hypergeometric tests were used to score TCR-TCR, TCR-HLA and TCR-CMV co-occurrence, with a repertoire-size bias correction applied to TCR pairs. In a later analysis, false discovery rates were estimated by permuting HLA or CMV assignments 20 times. In a later analysis, co-occurring TCRs were grouped with DBSCAN, and TCRdist sequence similarity was added when clustering was performed within HLA-allele-positive subsets. Repertoires with fewer than 30,000 or more than 120,000 public chains, plus five repertoires with anomalous nucleotide sharing, were excluded from co-occurrence clustering. TCRdb obtained this table from immuneACCESS and retained in-frame rearrangements with V and J assigned. These tables miss some clones; where compared with another copy, unresolved V genes account for less than half of the shortfall, and the remainder is unexplained. D and trimming come from the DNA, and the V and J calls and clone size come from that table. This sample holds about 190,000 clones; approximately 78% were observed only once. The ten largest clones add up to roughly 0.8% of the sample.

The cohort comprised 666 healthy bone marrow donors. At the time of sampling, every cohort member was nominally healthy, though immune exposures that went unrecorded were likely present. The donor was CMV seronegative and belonged to the group of around 400 seronegative cohort members. A peripheral blood sample was provided by each donor, and peripheral blood mononuclear cells were used for TCR beta sequencing. The Qiagen DNeasy Blood Extraction Kit was used to extract genomic DNA from the blood cell samples. Notes on this clone: What antigen it recognizes has not been identified. No base quality values were provided; no much bigger clone lies one nucleotide off.

The sample consisted of PBMCs. This chain is built from TRBV15 and TRBJ2-2, with the D gene uncertain. The receptor's source is a woman aged 18-35 years in good health and CMV-seronegative. The CDR3 is CATSREPTPIGGELFF. The base sequence is TGTGCCACCAGCAGAGAACCGACACCCATAGGCGGGGAGCTGTTTTTT. Reference TRBV15 and TRBJ2-2 proteins supply the regions before and after the CDR3; the full variable domain is: DAMVIQNPRYQVTQFGKPVTLSCSQTLNHNVMYWYQQKSSQAPKLLFHYYDKDFNNEADTPDNFQSRRPNTSFCFLDIRSPGLGDTAMYLCATSREPTPIGGELFFGEGSRLTVL.